Sequencing of this T cell receptor beta chain was carried out in a study of T cells after posttransplantation cyclophosphamide. Busulfan-fludarabine conditioning, marrow transplant, and cyclophosphamide on days +3 and +4 were administered. Regarding this clone: Its antigen is unidentified.

Study conclusions and caveats: Tissue-infiltrating T cells from skin or gut overlapped little with blood T cells. Later blood repertoires were often dominated by clones from the donor CD8+ memory compartment.

TCRdb's table, derived via immunoSEQ multiplex PCR, lists solely in-frame clones and lacks some. This sample has some 4,500 clones, with approximately 80% found just once. Specimen: PBMCs, collected around 30 days after a stem cell transplant with posttransplant cyclophosphamide. The TCR originated in a male patient in his fifties who received an allogeneic stem cell transplant from an unrelated donor, was CMV-positive, and had acute GVHD only. Some T cells may be supplied by the graft donor.

CDR3 coding DNA: TGTGCCAGCAGCCCCCTTGGCACAGATACGCAGTATTTT. Encoded protein: CASSPLGTDTQYF. The V and J genes are TRBV5-4 and TRBJ2-3; D unresolved. CDR3 length: 13 residues. Germline CDR1 SGHNT, CDR2 YYREEE (reference sequence). With 4 bases removed from V and 1 base from J, the gap between germline ends came to 7 bases.